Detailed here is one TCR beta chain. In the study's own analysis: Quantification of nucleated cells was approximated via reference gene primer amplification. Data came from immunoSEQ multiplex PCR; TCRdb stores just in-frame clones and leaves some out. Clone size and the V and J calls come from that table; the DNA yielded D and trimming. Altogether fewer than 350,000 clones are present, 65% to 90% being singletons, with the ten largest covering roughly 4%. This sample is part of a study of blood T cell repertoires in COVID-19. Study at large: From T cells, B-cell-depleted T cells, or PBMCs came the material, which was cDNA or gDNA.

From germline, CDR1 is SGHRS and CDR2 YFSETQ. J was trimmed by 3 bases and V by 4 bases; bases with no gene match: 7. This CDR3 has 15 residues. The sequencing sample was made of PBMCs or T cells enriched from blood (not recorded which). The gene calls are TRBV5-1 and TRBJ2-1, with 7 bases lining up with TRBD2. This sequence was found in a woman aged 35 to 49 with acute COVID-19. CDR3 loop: CASSGGVGFYNEQFF. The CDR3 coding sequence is TGCGCCAGCAGCGGGGGGGTAGGTTTCTACAATGAGCAGTTCTTC.